Below are 8 T cell receptor beta chains sequenced from a single sample in a study of T cells after yellow fever vaccination (dated by TCRdb to between 2019 and 2020). The sample's treatment or condition label, in plain terms: live attenuated yellow fever vaccine strain. Libraries were built with 5' RACE. Sequenced using an Illumina HiSeq 2500. Using fastp trimming at Q25 and MiXCR clonotype assembly, TCRdb reanalyzed the public sequencing data and kept in-frame beta chains. Each record represents a unique CDR3 protein, reported with the most common genes and DNA among its rows. A total of 170,000 or so distinct CDR3 sequences appear in this sample, roughly 6.2% of them only once. In total, the top ten clones hold roughly 3% of the sample. Specimen: CD4+ T cells sorted from PBMCs, collected on the day of the first yellow fever vaccination. The receptors derive from a man aged 18 to 30 who received the YFV17D yellow fever vaccine.

The chain links TRBV6-1 to TRBJ1-1, with 7 nucleotides matching TRBD1. CDR1 and CDR2 (germline): MNHNS, SASEGT. The trim removed 7 bases at V and 6 bases at J, leaving 8 bases unmatched. The CDR3 consists of 13 residues. CDR3 nucleotides: TGTGCCAGCAAGCGGGACAGTTCAGCTGAAGCTTTCTTT. Translated, it gives CASKRDSSAEAFF.

In its sample, this clonotype was seen many times. The CDR3 DNA reads as TGTGCCAGCAGCTTAGGGCCCTTTGAGCAGTTCTTC. It is translated as CASSLGPFEQFF. V is TRBV7-6 and J is TRBJ2-1; D unclear. CDR1 SGHVS and CDR2 FNYEAQ come from the germline V gene. The CDR3 has 12 residues. The V end lost 1 base, the J end lost 9 bases, and 7 bases lay between the germline ends.

The chain joins TRBV5-1 to TRBJ1-1; no firm D call. The CDR3 is made up of 14 amino acids. Per the germline V gene, CDR1 is SGHRS and CDR2 is YFSETQ. Trimming pared 0 bases from V and 6 bases from J, leaving 12 bases between. CDR3 bases: TGCGCCAGCAGCTTGGATAGCGGGCTGGCTGAAGCTTTCTTT. Amino acids: CASSLDSGLAEAFF.

Many counts were recorded for this clonotype. This chain connects TRBV11-2 to TRBJ2-7; 7 nucleotides line up with TRBD2. The CDR3 loop spans 13 amino acids. V lost 6 bases, J lost 2 bases, and 4 bases stayed unmatched. Germline V gene sequence: CDR1 SGHAT, CDR2 FQNNGV. The CDR3 loop reads CASRLTSTYEQYF. The CDR3 bases are TGTGCCAGCAGGTTGACTAGCACCTACGAGCAGTACTTC.

This clonotype was recorded at least ten times. V usage is TRBV10-3 and J usage is TRBJ1-2, with 7 bases aligning to TRBD1. From germline, CDR1 is ENHRY and CDR2 SYGVKD. Unmatched junction bases numbered 8, after V lost 10 bases and J lost 3 bases. The CDR3 contains 13 residues. CDR3 sequence: CASGRGLDYGYTF. The DNA of the CDR3 is TGTGCCAGTGGGAGGGGGCTCGACTATGGCTACACCTTC.

This CDR3 is CASRIRTGAYNEQFF. CDR3 DNA: TGTGCCAGCAGAATAAGGACAGGGGCCTACAATGAGCAGTTCTTC. The rearrangement uses TRBV6-1 and TRBJ2-1, with 9 bases lining up with TRBD1. CDR1 and CDR2 (germline): MNHNS, SASEGT. J was trimmed by 2 bases and V by 6 bases; bases with no gene match: 5. The CDR3 spans 15 residues.

This clonotype showed up many times. V usage is TRBV7-2 and J usage is TRBJ1-1; 7 nucleotides match TRBD1. CDR1 is SGHTA, CDR2 FQGNSA, per germline. J gave up 4 bases and V 0 bases, and 8 bases lay outside the gene matches. The CDR3 sequence is 16 residues long. CDR3 coding DNA: TGTGCCAGCAGCTTAGCGTCGGCAGGGGGGTTCACTGAAGCTTTCTTT. This gives the protein CASSLASAGGFTEAFF.

This clonotype appeared many times. The rearrangement uses TRBV5-1 and TRBJ2-5, with 10 nucleotides matching TRBD1. J gave up 2 bases and V 2 bases, and 6 bases lay outside the gene matches. Germline lookup yields CDR1 SGHRS and CDR2 YFSETQ. The CDR3 runs 16 residues. The DNA for the CDR3 is TGCGCCAGCAGCTTAACCGGGACAGGGGCGCAAGAGACCCAGTACTTC. Translation: CASSLTGTGAQETQYF.